This entry concerns a single T cell receptor (beta chain). This entry comes from a study of neoadjuvant anti-PD-1 for oral cavity cancer. No culture or expansion preceded analysis of these blood cells. Only in-frame clones appear in the TCRdb table, and some are missing; sequencing was by immunoSEQ multiplex PCR. The sample has about 15,000 clones; over 70% are singletons. The clonotype was recovered from a person between 40 and 80 years old with oral cavity squamous cell carcinoma. This sample comprised PBMCs, obtained before nivolumab (anti-PD-1) treatment.

Here the CDR3 reads CASSAGGTGANVLTF. The CDR3 bases are TGCGCCAGCAGCGCCGGGGGTACTGGGGCCAACGTCCTGACTTTC. The chain joins TRBV5-1 to TRBJ2-6; tentative D call: TRBD2 (6 bases). V was pared by 4 bases and J by 2 bases, with 10 bases between. Per the germline V gene, CDR1 is SGHRS and CDR2 is YFSETQ. This CDR3 is built from 15 residues.